This T cell receptor beta chain was sequenced during a study of neurological immune-mediated disorders. This clonotype was observed many times. 5'RACE employing 10-nucleotide random UMIs yielded the cDNA. TCRdb analysed the 5' RACE reads with MiXCR anew, one entry per CDR3 protein. The sample comprises roughly 44,000 distinct CDR3 sequences, nearly 6.5% of which are singletons, and 0.45% to 0.6% rests with the top ten. The CDR3 is 14 amino acids. Trimming cost V 6 bases and J 3 bases; bases outside gene matches: 9. CDR1 and CDR2 (germline): SGHRS, YFSETQ. Sample: CD4+ T cells from blood. J is TRBJ2-7 and V is TRBV5-1; 7 bases are a match to TRBD2. This TCR was recovered from a middle-aged woman in good health. In nucleotides, the CDR3 is TGCGCCAGCACCACGCAGGGAGGGAACTACGAGCAGTACTTC. Translated: CASTTQGGNYEQYF.